This TCR beta chain is from a study of Ad26.COV2.S vaccination and SARS-CoV-2 variants. Study-wide context: Participants got Ad26.COV2.S intramuscularly, once or twice 56 days apart.

Specified treatment: around 19 received Ad26.COV2.S at low or high dose, single or two shots; 5 received placebo; per-sample allocation not given. The investigators took samples on day 63 after the first vaccine or placebo injection. Aged 18-55 years, donor was enrolled in Boston in the early 2020s. Germline assignment: CDR1 MNHEY and CDR2 SMNVEV (reference sequence). Losses at the gene ends were 4 bases for V and 6 bases for J; bases not matched to a gene: 8. CDR3 length: 15 residues. Generated by immunoSEQ multiplex PCR, the TCRdb table keeps only in-frame clones and is missing some. The sample lists about 350,000 clones, roughly 91% seen once, with around 5% in the top ten.

This sequence was found in a person aged 18-60 years who received the Ad26.COV2.S COVID-19 vaccine or a placebo. The chain combines TRBV27 with TRBJ1-4; 7 bases line up with TRBD1. The source material was peripheral blood, sampled in a trial of Ad26.COV2.S vaccine versus placebo. This CDR3 is CASSSTGLMDEKLFF. In DNA, the CDR3 is TGTGCCAGCAGTTCGACAGGGCTAATGGATGAAAAACTGTTTTTT.